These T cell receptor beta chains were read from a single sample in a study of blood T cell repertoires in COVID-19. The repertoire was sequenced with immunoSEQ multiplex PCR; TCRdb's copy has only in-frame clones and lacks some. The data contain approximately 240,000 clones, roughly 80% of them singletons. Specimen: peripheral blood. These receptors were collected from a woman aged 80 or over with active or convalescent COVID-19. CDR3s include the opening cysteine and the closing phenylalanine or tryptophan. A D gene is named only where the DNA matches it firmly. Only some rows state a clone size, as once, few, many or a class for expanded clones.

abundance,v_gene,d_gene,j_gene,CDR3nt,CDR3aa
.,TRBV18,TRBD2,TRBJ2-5,TGTGCCAGCTCAGGCGGTACTAGCGGCCAGGAGACCCAGTACTTC,CASSGGTSGQETQYF
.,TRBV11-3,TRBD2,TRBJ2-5,TGTGCCAGCAGCTTCCGTCGGTGGGCGGGGGGCAAAGAGACCCAGTACTTC,CASSFRRWAGGKETQYF
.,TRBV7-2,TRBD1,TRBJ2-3,TGTGCCAGCAGCTTATCAGGGGGCGCAGATACGCAGTATTTT,CASSLSGGADTQYF
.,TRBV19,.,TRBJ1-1,TGTGCCAGTAGTATAATGGCGGATATTAACACTGAAGCTTTCTTT,CASSIMADINTEAFF
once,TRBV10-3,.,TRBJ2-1,TGTGCCATCAGTGCCGGCGGGACTTTCTACAATGAGCAGTTCTTC,CAISAGGTFYNEQFF
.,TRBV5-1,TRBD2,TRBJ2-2,TGCGCCAGCAGCTTGGACGGGAGGGCCGCCGGGGAGCTGTTTTTT,CASSLDGRAAGELFF
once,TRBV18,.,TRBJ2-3,TGTGCCAGCTCACCACCGTCTCTCCTCACAGATACGCAGTATTTT,CASSPPSLLTDTQYF
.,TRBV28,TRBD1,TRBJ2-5,TGTGCCAGCAGTCGACAGGGGACCCAAGAGACCCAGTACTTC,CASSRQGTQETQYF
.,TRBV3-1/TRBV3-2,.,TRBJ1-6,TGTGCCAGCAGCCACAACGGCGGGGATTCACCCCTCCACTTT,CASSHNGGDSPLHF
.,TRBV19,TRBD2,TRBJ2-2,TGTGCCAGTAGCACGGGACTAGCGGGAGTGGGTACCGGGGAGCTGTTTTTT,CASSTGLAGVGTGELFF
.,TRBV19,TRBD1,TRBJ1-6,TGTGCCAGTAGGGACCGGACAGGGGTTTCACCCCTCCACTTT,CASRDRTGVSPLHF
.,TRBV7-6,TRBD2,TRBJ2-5,TGTGCCAGCAGCGTCGGACTAGCGGGTCAAGAGACCCAGTACTTC,CASSVGLAGQETQYF
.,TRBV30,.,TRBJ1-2,TGTGCCTGGAGTGTTCTAAAAGGGGCTGGCTACACCTTC,CAWSVLKGAGYTF
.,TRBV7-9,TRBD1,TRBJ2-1,TGTGCCAGCAGCTCGGGGACAGGGAGGAATGAGCAGTTCTTC,CASSSGTGRNEQFF
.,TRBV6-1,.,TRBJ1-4,TGTGCCAGCAGTGAAATGCAGATTAATGAAAAACTGTTTTTT,CASSEMQINEKLFF
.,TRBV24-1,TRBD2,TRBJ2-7,TGTGCCACCAGTGGGACTAGCGGGAGCCTAGCCTACGAGCAGTACTTC,CATSGTSGSLAYEQYF
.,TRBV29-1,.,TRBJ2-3,TGCAGCGTTGAACCTTTAGAAAACCCTAGCACAGATACGCAGTATTTT,CSVEPLENPSTDTQYF
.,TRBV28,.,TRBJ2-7,TGTGCCAGCAGCCCAGCCGGGACACTGCCCTACGAGCAGTACTTC,CASSPAGTLPYEQYF
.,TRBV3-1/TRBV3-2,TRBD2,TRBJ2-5,TGTGCCAGCAGCCAAGTGATTTGGACTAGCTCACAAGAGACCCAGTACTTC,CASSQVIWTSSQETQYF
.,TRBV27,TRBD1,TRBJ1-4,TGTGCCAGCAGTGACAGGGGGCGGGGGTATGAAAAACTGTTTTTT,CASSDRGRGYEKLFF
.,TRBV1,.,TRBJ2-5,TGCACCAGCAGGTACCGGGACAGGGTTCAAGAGACCCAGTACTTC,CTSRYRDRVQETQYF
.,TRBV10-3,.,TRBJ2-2,TGTGCCATCAGGCGGGAGAACACCGGGGAGCTGTTTTTT,CAIRRENTGELFF
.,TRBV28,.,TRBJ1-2,TGTGCCAGCAGCCCCCCAAACAGGGAAGGCGGCTATGGCTACACCTTC,CASSPPNREGGYGYTF
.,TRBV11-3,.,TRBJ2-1,TGTGCCAGCAGCCCTGGGGGGAGGAGCTCCTACAATGAGCAGTTCTTC,CASSPGGRSSYNEQFF
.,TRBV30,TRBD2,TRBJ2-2,TGTGCCTGGCGGTCGGGACTAAACACCGGGGAGCTGTTTTTT,CAWRSGLNTGELFF
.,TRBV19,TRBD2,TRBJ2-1,TGTGCCAGTAGTATCCCTAGCGGGGGGGCCAATGAGCAGTTCTTC,CASSIPSGGANEQFF
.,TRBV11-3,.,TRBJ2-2,TGTGCCAGCAGCATGTTGGGGCGTACCGGGGAGCTGTTTTTT,CASSMLGRTGELFF
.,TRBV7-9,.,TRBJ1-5,TGTGCCAGCAGCTTAGGGGAGGGGAATCAGCCCCAGCATTTT,CASSLGEGNQPQHF
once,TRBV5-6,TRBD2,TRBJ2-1,TGTGCCAGCAGCCACGGGACTAGCGTTGGTGAGCAGTTCTTC,CASSHGTSVGEQFF
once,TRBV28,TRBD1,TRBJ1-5,TGTGCCAGCAGTCCAGGGGGTCAGCCCCAGCATTTT,CASSPGGQPQHF
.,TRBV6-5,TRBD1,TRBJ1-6,TGTGCCAGCAGTCTGACAGGGGATTGGGATTCACCCCTCCACTTT,CASSLTGDWDSPLHF
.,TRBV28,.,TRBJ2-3,TGTGCCAGCTCCCCGGGCGGGGACACAGATACGCAGTATTTT,CASSPGGDTDTQYF
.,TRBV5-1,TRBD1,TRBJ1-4,TGCGCCAGCCGAGAACAGGGGGAAAGTGAAAAACTGTTTTTT,CASREQGESEKLFF
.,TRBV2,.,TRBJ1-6,TGTGCCAGCACTCAAGGGACTACGGATTCACCCCTCCACTTT,CASTQGTTDSPLHF
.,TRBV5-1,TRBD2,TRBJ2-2,TGCGCCAGCAGCTTGGGGACTAGGAGCACCGGGGAGCTGTTTTTT,CASSLGTRSTGELFF
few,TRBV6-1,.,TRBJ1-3,TGTGCCAGCAGTGAATTGAGGAGTCCGAGCGGCTCTGGAAACACCATATATTTT,CASSELRSPSGSGNTIYF
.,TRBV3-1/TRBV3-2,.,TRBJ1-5,TGTGCCAGCAGCCAGAGCAGGGATCAGCCCCAGCATTTT,CASSQSRDQPQHF
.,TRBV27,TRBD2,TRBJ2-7,TGTGCCAGCCGGGCCGGGACTAGCGGGAGCCTCTCCTACGAGCAGTACTTC,CASRAGTSGSLSYEQYF
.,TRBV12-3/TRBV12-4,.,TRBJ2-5,TGTGCCAGCAGTTTCCGCGGGCAAGAGACCCAGTACTTC,CASSFRGQETQYF
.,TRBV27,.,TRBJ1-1,TGTGCCAGCAGTTTAGGTCCAGGTATGAACACTGAAGCTTTCTTT,CASSLGPGMNTEAFF